Here is one T cell receptor (beta chain) with its context. This clonotype turned up a few times. This receptor's antigen is unknown. No much larger clone exists at a distance of one base, and base qualities are not known. Library preparation used 5' RACE. The reads were generated on an Illumina HiSeq 2000. Template switching introduced a universal primer binding site; the final cDNA contained a unique molecular identifier, enabling accurate counting of TCR cDNA molecules. Specific primers in the conserved constant-segment region were used to synthesize first-strand cDNA for TCR alpha and beta chains. To control for contamination, each cDNA library was double barcoded with a SMART-Mk sample barcode plus Illumina barcodes. Two successive PCR steps introduced TruSeq adapter sequences along with Illumina sample barcodes. Sequencing of the TCR alpha and beta cDNA libraries was done on the Illumina HiSeq platform using custom primers. Per the authors' processing: MiGEC processed the raw reads to extract unique molecular identifiers, while MiXCR was used to determine the CDR3 positions. Recombination models were inferred per individual with the repgenHMM and IGoR tools using an EM algorithm. Shared clonotype analysis was performed with the tcR package in R, normalizing sharing by the product of cloneset sizes. To study raw recombination without the effects of thymic and clonal selection, out-of-frame nonproductive sequences were analyzed. TCRdb's own reprocessing of the public reads used fastp at Q25 and MiXCR and kept productive beta chains. Merged by CDR3 protein, the rows form single entries marked with the most common genes and DNA. V and J calls and clone size were set by TCRdb, not the authors. This sample gives 400,000 to 650,000 distinct CDR3 sequences in total; 20% to 25% of them show up just once. The top ten constitute about 0.99% of the sample.

Every donor in the study was a healthy Caucasian. Three pairs of female monozygotic twins, all aged about 18 to 30 years, made up the twin cohort. CD4+ and CD8+ T cell populations were isolated with positive isolation kits from Invitrogen. These data originate in a study of identical twins (dated by TCRdb to 2016 to 2017). Regarding the research as a whole: TCR alpha and beta repertoires from monozygotic twins, unrelated adults of various ages and cord blood were deep-sequenced to test whether fetal clonotypes persist. Replicate twin experiments were performed at different times using different library preparation protocols to rule out contamination.

Summary of the overall study and its limitations: Out-of-frame TCR alpha sharing in monozygotic twins was systematically underestimated by recombination models, whereas sharing between unrelated individuals was in agreement with the recombination models. Because the same donors could not be followed over many years, the conclusions depended on cross-sectional statistical analysis. Fewer insertions were carried by abundant cord blood beta clonotypes; a weaker similar trend was observed in young adult naive repertoires, while no such trend was observed in memory repertoires. Compared with coincidental sharing between unrelated individuals, out-of-frame TCR alpha sequences shared between twins had an excess of sequences with low generation probability. Invariant T cells such as MAIT and iNKT could partly confound zero-insertion analyses, although diverse VJ usage argued against such confounding for most clonotypes. In beta out-of-frame sequences, excess twin sharing was weaker, because having fewer shared sequences lowered the signal-to-noise ratio.

CDR1 ENHRY and CDR2 SYGVKD are derived from the germline V gene. V was cut back by 3 bases and J by 2 bases, leaving a gap of 11 bases between them. The CDR3 measures 14 amino acids from cysteine to phenylalanine. Of all the DNA, just the CDR3 is kept, 42 bases in frame from base 1. These data were likewise used in another study, on T cells expressing NK-cell markers. The second paper states: Three sorted T-cell subsets (CD3+CD56+NKG2C+, CD3+CD56+NKG2C- and CD3+CD56-NKG2C+) from 8 or 9 donors had their TCR beta-chain repertoires profiled. Among the eight sequenced donors, only one was HCMV-seronegative, while the other seven were HCMV-seropositive. In several experiments an anti-gammadeltaTCR antibody was added to restrict sorting to alphabetaTCR-expressing T cells. In six donors, the dominant CD3+CD56+NKG2C+ clonotypes ranked among the top 10 CD8+ clonotypes, making up roughly 1.0-7.0% of CD8+ T cells. Those dominant clonotypes were again the most abundant among CD3+CD56-NKG2C+ cells in a handful of donors, at roughly 25-65%. It remained unclear whether the expanded NKG2C-expressing T cell clones were specific for HCMV antigens. The eight sequenced donors were randomly selected healthy volunteers, three men and five women. HCMV-specific IgG was detected in serum with a commercial ELISA kit to determine HCMV serostatus. MIGEC handled demultiplexing of the reads and grouping by UMI, while MiTCR was used to assemble and quantify clonotypes. To remove erroneous sequences, TCR cDNA sequences were retained only when supported by two or more reads. The tcR package was used for downstream repertoire analysis, and clonotypes were matched across fractions by CDR3 nucleotide sequence plus V segment. VDJmatch was used to annotate antigen specificity against VDJdb, with one amino acid substitution in CDR3 allowed.

The receptor was isolated from a woman aged 18-29 years in good health. Specimen: CD4+ T cells sorted from blood. The V and J genes are TRBV10-3 and TRBJ2-7, with the D gene not clear enough to name. In nucleotide form, the sequence is TGTGCCATCAGTGATAAAAGGGTGGCCTACGAGCAGTACTTC. It encodes CAISDKRVAYEQYF.